Listed here are 22 T cell receptor beta chains from one sample, sequenced in a study of T-cell memory formation after mild COVID-19. TCRdb used MiXCR to reprocess the 5' RACE reads, holding one entry per CDR3 protein. The table includes around 370,000 distinct CDR3 sequences, approximately 21% detected once. Sequencing was carried out using PBMCs or a T cell subset sorted from them (not recorded which). These receptors were obtained from an adult woman who had mild COVID-19 (a few samples of this study predate the infection). Cell type and time point are not known.

This chain links TRBV29-1 with TRBJ2-5, with 13 nucleotides matching TRBD2. V lost 6 bases to trimming and J lost 2 bases; unmatched junction nucleotides: 6. Looked up from germline, CDR1 is SQVTM and CDR2 is ANQGSEA. The CDR3 spans 15 residues. The CDR3: CSVDGTSGDQETQYF. CDR3 DNA sequence: TGCAGCGTGGATGGGACTAGCGGGGATCAAGAGACCCAGTACTTC.

This clonotype was recorded at least ten times. This chain joins TRBV12-3 or TRBV12-4 and TRBJ2-6, with 12 bases identical to TRBD1. The junction had 9 bases not matched to a gene; V was cut back by 5 bases and J by 4 bases. The CDR3 has 18 residues. CDR3 coding DNA: TGTGCCAGCAGTCTCCCGGGACAGGGGGCGCGGGGGGCCAACGTCCTGACTTTC. Protein: CASSLPGQGARGANVLTF.

This clonotype has ten or more counts. The V call is TRBV4-1, the J call TRBJ2-5; D remains unclear. The germline gives CDR1 MGHRA, CDR2 YSYEKL. The CDR3 is made up of 15 amino acids. V gave up 0 bases and J gave up 6 bases, with 14 bases separating them. In nucleotides, the CDR3 is TGCGCCAGCAGCCAAGATTATACTACACTAAAGACCCAGTACTTC. It encodes CASSQDYTTLKTQYF.

The rearrangement links TRBV7-6 to TRBJ1-1; D remains ambiguous. CDR1 is SGHVS and CDR2 is FNYEAQ in the germline V gene. Trimming cost V 5 bases and J 9 bases, with 13 bases left between them. This CDR3 region has 12 residues. The CDR3 DNA sequence: TGTGCCAGCAGCCCCCTGGACCGGCAAGCTTTCTTT. Translating gives CASSPLDRQAFF. Full variable domain (remainder filled in from reference TRBV7-6 and TRBJ1-1): GAGVSQSPRYKVTKRGQDVALRCDPISGHVSLYWYRQALGQGPEFLTYFNYEAQQDKSGLPNDRFSAERPEGSISTLTIQRTEQRDSAMYRCASSPLDRQAFFGQGTRLTVV.

This clonotype has more than one count but fewer than ten. The chain couples TRBV5-6 to TRBJ1-1; D is uncertain. Germline values: CDR1 SGHDT, CDR2 YYEEEE. The V end lost 0 bases, the J end lost 10 bases, and 13 bases lay between the germline ends. The CDR3 spans 13 residues. The CDR3 region is CASSLASDAGAFF. CDR3 sequence (DNA): TGTGCCAGCAGCTTGGCGTCGGACGCTGGAGCTTTCTTT.

V is TRBV7-9 and J is TRBJ2-5; TRBD1 agrees at 8 bases. In germline, CDR1 is SEHNR, CDR2 FQNEAQ (reference sequence). After removal of 0 bases from V and 3 bases from J, the junction contained 3 bases not matched to a gene. This CDR3 is 15 amino acids long. CDR3: CASSLATGVKETQYF. Here the CDR3 DNA reads TGTGCCAGCAGCTTAGCGACAGGGGTTAAAGAGACCCAGTACTTC.

J is TRBJ2-7 and V is TRBV4-3; no definite D call. Per germline, CDR1 LGHNA and CDR2 YSLEER. Trimming took off 0 bases at V and 3 bases at J, with 9 bases between the two ends. The CDR3 loop spans 14 amino acids. The CDR3 DNA reads TGCGCCAGCAGCCAAGAAGTACACTACTACGAGCAGTACTTC. Translating gives CASSQEVHYYEQYF.

CDR3 nucleotide sequence: TGTGCCAGCTGCTACAAGCGGGACTTGAATGAGCAGTTCTTC. Translated, it gives CASCYKRDLNEQFF. This chain joins TRBV6-2 or TRBV6-3 and TRBJ2-1; TRBD2 matches at 7 bases. Germline V gene lookup returns CDR1 MNHEY and CDR2 SVGEGT. J lost 7 bases, V lost 8 bases, and 11 bases had no gene match. The length of the CDR3 is 14 residues.

This clonotype has a handful of counts. V is TRBV12-3 or TRBV12-4 and J is TRBJ2-7, with 7 bases fitting TRBD2. The ends lost 3 bases at V and 0 bases at J; junction bases unmatched: 5. The CDR3 has 15 amino acids. This CDR3 reads CASSFGGGTSYEQYF. The CDR3 nucleotides read TGTGCCAGCAGTTTCGGCGGGGGAACCTCCTACGAGCAGTACTTC.

This clonotype was observed a handful of times. V and J are TRBV19 and TRBJ2-1; D call uncertain. Germline V CDR1 and CDR2: LNHDA, SQIVND (reference sequence). Trimming pared 2 bases from V and 4 bases from J, leaving 12 bases between. The CDR3 is 15 residues long. The chain's CDR3 is CASSIRQSWYNEQFF. Written as DNA, the CDR3 is TGTGCCAGTAGTATAAGGCAGTCGTGGTACAATGAGCAGTTCTTC.

This clonotype has only a few counts. The rearrangement links TRBV29-1 to TRBJ1-4; no clear D gene. The germline V gene has CDR1 SQVTM and CDR2 ANQGSEA. Trimming cost V 4 bases and J 0 bases, with 9 bases left between them. The CDR3 is 14 residues long. The CDR3 loop is CSVVVGTTNEKLFF. The CDR3 DNA follows: TGCAGCGTTGTGGTCGGGACAACTAATGAAAAACTGTTTTTT. Variable domain in full (rest from reference TRBV29-1 and TRBJ1-4): SAVISQKPSRDICQRGTSLTIQCQVDSQVTMMFWYRQQPGQSLTLIATANQGSEATYESGFVIDKFPISRPNLTFSTLTVSNMSPEDSSIYLCSVVVGTTNEKLFFGSGTQLSVL.

J is TRBJ1-3 and V is TRBV5-1; no reliable D call. The CDR3 runs 15 residues. V lost 0 bases and J lost 4, with 11 bases in between. CDR1 is SGHRS and CDR2 is YFSETQ in the germline V gene. CDR3 amino acids: CASSLEPGGGNTIYF. CDR3 DNA sequence: TGCGCCAGCAGCTTGGAACCGGGAGGAGGAAACACCATATATTTT.

The chain has TRBV15 and TRBJ2-1; possible D gene TRBD1, 6 bases. V lost 4 bases, J lost 4 bases, and 17 bases lay in between. Germline V gene data show CDR1 as LNHNV and CDR2 as YYDKDF (reference sequence). This CDR3 region has 16 residues. The CDR3 nucleotides are TGTGCCACCAGCAAACGCGAGGGACACCGATACAATGAGCAGTTCTTC. This sequence encodes CATSKREGHRYNEQFF.

This clonotype was seen a few times. The chain combines TRBV6-1 with TRBJ2-7; 8 nucleotides align to TRBD2. J was trimmed by 3 bases and V by 2 bases; bases with no gene match: 6. Germline V gene lookup returns CDR1 MNHNS and CDR2 SASEGT. This CDR3 comprises 15 residues. The CDR3 loop is CASSEQSSGVYEQYF. The CDR3 DNA is TGTGCCAGCAGTGAACAGAGTAGCGGGGTCTACGAGCAGTACTTC.

This clonotype was found a few times. This chain links TRBV12-3 or TRBV12-4 with TRBJ2-4, with 7 bases that match TRBD1. V was clipped by 6 bases and J by 6 bases; unmatched bases: 8. The CDR3 totals 14 residues. CDR3 region: CASSTTTGLNIQYF. The DNA of the CDR3 is TGTGCCAGCAGCACAACGACAGGGTTAAACATTCAGTACTTC.

The V and J genes are TRBV7-9 and TRBJ1-1; D ambiguous. The CDR3 spans 15 residues. CDR1 and CDR2 from the germline V gene are SEHNR and FQNEAQ (reference sequence). The V and J ends lost 1 base and 6 bases respectively, with 15 bases between them. CDR3 sequence reads: CASSLDGTLVAEAFF. The CDR3 bases are TGTGCCAGCAGCTTAGACGGAACGCTGGTGGCTGAAGCTTTCTTT. Variable domain in full (rest from reference TRBV7-9 and TRBJ1-1): DTGVSQNPRHKITKRGQNVTFRCDPISEHNRLYWYRQTLGQGPEFLTYFQNEAQLEKSRLLSDRFSAERPKGSFSTLEIQRTEQGDSAMYLCASSLDGTLVAEAFFGQGTRLTVV.

The chain carries TRBV4-2 and TRBJ1-1; the D is unclear. CDR3 size: 16 residues. Germline V gene lookup returns CDR1 LGHNA and CDR2 YNFKEQ. Trimming pared 4 bases from V and 0 bases from J, leaving 15 bases between. CDR3: CASSPQESRLNTEAFF. For the CDR3, the DNA is TGTGCCAGCAGCCCCCAAGAAAGCAGGTTGAACACTGAAGCTTTCTTT.

On this clonotype: An end of the junction differs from the germline gene, which may be a read error. The chain couples TRBV6-2 or TRBV6-3 to TRBJ1-2; 7 positions agree with TRBD1. Germline CDR1 and CDR2: MNHEY and SVGEGT. The CDR3 spans 14 residues. CDR3 in amino acids: CASSPRDSRYVYTF. The CDR3 nucleotides read TGTGCCAGCAGTCCCCGGGACAGTAGGTATGTCTACACCTTC.

The chain recombines TRBV2 with TRBJ1-4; D gene unclear. The CDR3 sequence is 15 residues long. CDR1 SNHLY and CDR2 FYNNEI come from the germline V gene. Deletions cut 0 bases from V and 4 bases from J, with 9 bases between. CDR3: CASSEAGRFNEKLFF. CDR3 bases: TGTGCCAGCAGTGAAGCGGGCAGGTTTAATGAAAAACTGTTTTTT.

The chain is built from TRBV5-4 and TRBJ2-2; D perhaps matches TRBD1 (5 bases). The CDR3 is 15 amino acids. Per the germline V gene, CDR1 is SGHNT and CDR2 is YYREEE (reference sequence). Trimming removed 1 base at V and 2 bases at J, with 9 bases between. The CDR3 loop is CASSLRQGNTGELFF. The CDR3 bases are TGTGCCAGCAGCTTGAGGCAGGGTAACACCGGGGAGCTGTTTTTT.

There are a few counts of this clonotype. The rearrangement uses TRBV7-8 and TRBJ2-7; 9 nucleotides match TRBD2. The CDR3 consists of 14 residues. V shed 5 bases and J 2 bases; nucleotides not matched to a gene: 4. Per the germline V gene, CDR1 is SGHVS and CDR2 is FQNEAQ. The CDR3 is CASSPASGTYEQYF. The CDR3 DNA sequence: TGTGCCAGCAGCCCAGCTAGCGGGACCTACGAGCAGTACTTC.

This rearrangement joins TRBV6-1 to TRBJ2-7; D perhaps matches TRBD1 (6 bases). V shed 6 bases and J shed 6 bases, with 15 bases lying between them. Per the germline V gene, CDR1 is MNHNS and CDR2 is SASEGT. CDR3 length: 13 residues. CDR3 region: CASRTQGLGEQYF. In DNA, the CDR3 is TGTGCCAGCAGGACACAGGGTTTGGGCGAGCAGTACTTC.